This entry lists 3 T cell receptor beta chains sequenced from one sample in a study of T cells in Graves' hyperthyroidism and ophthalmopathy. RNA transcripts served as the template for amplifying TCR beta CDR3 regions. A set of HTBI primers served as the primers for a first-round RT-PCR of the TCR CDR3. TCRdb reanalysed the multiplex PCR reads using MiXCR and keeps one entry per CDR3 protein. The data hold 390,000 or so distinct CDR3 sequences, with roughly 14% observed a single time. The sequencing sample was made of blood. The receptors come from a man aged 18 to 30 with Graves' ophthalmopathy.

The rearrangement joins TRBV25-1 to TRBJ1-3; D gene ambiguous. V was cut by 3 bases and J by 0 bases, with 9 bases left in between. The germline V gene encodes CDR1 MGHDK and CDR2 SYGVNS. The CDR3 consists of 15 residues. The CDR3 reads CASSDTVLSGNTIYF. The CDR3 bases are TGTGCCAGCAGTGACACAGTACTCTCTGGAAACACCATATATTTT.

This clonotype has a single count. V gene TRBV6-5 combines with J gene TRBJ2-1, with D possibly matching TRBD1 (6 bases). The CDR3 spans 14 residues. Germline V gene sequence: CDR1 MNHEY, CDR2 SVGAGI. Trimming stripped 2 bases from V and 4 bases from J, with 9 bases between. The chain's CDR3 is CASSYRDNYNEQFF. In DNA, the CDR3 is TGTGCCAGCAGTTACCGGGACAATTACAATGAGCAGTTCTTC.

This clonotype was counted ten times or more. This rearrangement joins TRBV2 to TRBJ2-7; TRBD1 or TRBD2 may be the D gene (7 bases each). Trimming left V 6 bases short and J 2 bases short, with 14 bases between. Germline-derived CDR1 and CDR2 are SNHLY and FYNNEI. This CDR3 has 14 amino acids. CDR3 sequence (DNA): TGTGCCAGCAGAGCGGGACAGTCAGCCTACGAGCAGTACTTC. This codes for CASRAGQSAYEQYF.